The table lists the clone carrying this TCR beta chain with many counts. Its antigen remains unknown. Each CDR3 protein is one row after TCRdb ran MiXCR on the reads. The repertoire holds some 920,000 distinct CDR3 sequences, with 25% to 40% as singletons. This sample is drawn from a study of T cell repertoires in cytomegalovirus infection. For the study at large: Used in the study were CMV epitopes, some recently identified and HLA-C-restricted, others well-studied and HLA-B-restricted. CMV infection together with matching HLA type was indicated by public TCR beta signatures. Regarding the study as a whole: Frequencies of public TCR beta families were cumulated, and this identified carriers of CMV plus the relevant HLA. Clonotypes of TCR beta that were HLA-C-restricted and CMV-specific dominated the ex vivo response.

The V gene's germline CDR1 is SGHTS and CDR2 YDEGEE. J lost 7 bases, V lost 3 bases, and 8 bases had no gene match. The CDR3 contains 16 residues. The starting material was cultured CD8+ T cells from PBMCs, obtained from culture after CMV antigen stimulation. The sequence was collected from a human donor in good health (CMV status not recorded). Some clones in this sample may be carry-over from other donors' samples. The chain uses TRBV5-8 and TRBJ2-1, with 12 bases fitting TRBD1. As DNA, the CDR3 is TGTGCCAGCAGCTCCCCCCAGGGACAGGGGGCGAATGAGCAGTTCTTC. Residues: CASSSPQGQGANEQFF.